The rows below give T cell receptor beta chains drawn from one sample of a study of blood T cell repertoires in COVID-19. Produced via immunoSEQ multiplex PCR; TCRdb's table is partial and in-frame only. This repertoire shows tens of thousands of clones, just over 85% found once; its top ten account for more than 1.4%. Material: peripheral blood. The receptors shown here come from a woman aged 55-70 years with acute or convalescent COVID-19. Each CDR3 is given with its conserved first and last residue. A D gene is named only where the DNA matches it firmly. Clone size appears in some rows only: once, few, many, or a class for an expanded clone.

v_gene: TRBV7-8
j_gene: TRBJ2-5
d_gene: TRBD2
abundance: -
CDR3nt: TGTGCCAGCGACGGGGGGGGGCGGAGAGAGACCCAGTACTTC
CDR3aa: CASDGGGRRETQYF

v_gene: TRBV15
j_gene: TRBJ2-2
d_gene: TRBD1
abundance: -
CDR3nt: TGTGCCACCAGCAGAGATAGACAGGGGGCGCGCACCGGGGAGCTGTTTTTT
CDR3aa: CATSRDRQGARTGELFF

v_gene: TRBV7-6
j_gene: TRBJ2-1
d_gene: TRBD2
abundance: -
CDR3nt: TGTGCCACCATCCCACTAGCGGGAGTCAAAAATGAGCAGTTCTTC
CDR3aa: CATIPLAGVKNEQFF

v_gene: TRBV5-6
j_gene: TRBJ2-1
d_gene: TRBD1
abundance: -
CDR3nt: TGTGCCAGCAGCTCGGCGACAGGGCTCTACAATGAGCAGTTCTTC
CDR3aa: CASSSATGLYNEQFF

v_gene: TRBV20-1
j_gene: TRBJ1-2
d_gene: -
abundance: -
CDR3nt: TGCAGTGCTGCAGGGTCCCGAGGCTACACCTTC
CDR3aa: CSAAGSRGYTF

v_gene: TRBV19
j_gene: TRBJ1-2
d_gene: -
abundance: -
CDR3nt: TGTGCCAGTAGTATAGCAGTCAGGGGCACCTGGAGCGGCGGCTACACCTTC
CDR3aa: CASSIAVRGTWSGGYTF

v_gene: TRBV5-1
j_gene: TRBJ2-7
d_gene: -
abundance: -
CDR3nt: TGCGCCAGCAGGCCGGATACAGTTGCCTACGAGCAGTACTTC
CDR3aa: CASRPDTVAYEQYF

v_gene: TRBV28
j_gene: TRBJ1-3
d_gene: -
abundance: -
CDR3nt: TGTGCCAGCACCCCCACGTACAGAAGCTCTGGAAACACCATATATTTT
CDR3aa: CASTPTYRSSGNTIYF

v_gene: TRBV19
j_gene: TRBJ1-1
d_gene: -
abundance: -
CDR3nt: TGTGCCAGTAGAGACAGAAACACTGAAGCTTTCTTT
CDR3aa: CASRDRNTEAFF

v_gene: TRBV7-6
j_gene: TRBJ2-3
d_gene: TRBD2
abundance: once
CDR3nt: TGTGCCAGCAGCCCCCGGACTAGCGGGAGCACAGATACGCAGTATTTT
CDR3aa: CASSPRTSGSTDTQYF

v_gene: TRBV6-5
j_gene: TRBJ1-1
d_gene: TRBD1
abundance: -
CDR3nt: TGTGCCAGCAGCAAGGGACAGGGAATAGCTTTCTTT
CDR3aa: CASSKGQGIAFF

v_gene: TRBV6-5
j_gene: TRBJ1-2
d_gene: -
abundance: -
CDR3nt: TGTGCCAGCAGTTACCCGCCGGCAGGGGATTTCTATGGCTACACCTTC
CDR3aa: CASSYPPAGDFYGYTF

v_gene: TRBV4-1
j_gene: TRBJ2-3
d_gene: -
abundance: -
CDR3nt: TGCGCCAGCAGCCAAGGGACGGACTTTTCCCGGATAGCGCAGTATTTT
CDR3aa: CASSQGTDFSRIAQYF

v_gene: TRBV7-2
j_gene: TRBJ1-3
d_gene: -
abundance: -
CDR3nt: TGTGCCAGCAGCTTACGACAGAGCTCTGGAAACACCATATATTTT
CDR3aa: CASSLRQSSGNTIYF

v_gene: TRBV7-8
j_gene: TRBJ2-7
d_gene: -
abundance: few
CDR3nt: TGTGCCAGCAGCCTGGTCGGGGTAACACCCTACGAGCAGTACTTC
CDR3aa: CASSLVGVTPYEQYF

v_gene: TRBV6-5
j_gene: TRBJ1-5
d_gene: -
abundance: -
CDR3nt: TGTGCCAGCAGTACGCAGAGGGATCAGCCCCAGCATTTT
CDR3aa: CASSTQRDQPQHF